These 20 T cell receptor beta chains share one sample of origin, sequenced in a study of blood T cell repertoires in COVID-19. Sequenced by immunoSEQ multiplex PCR; TCRdb stores in-frame clones only, minus some. The sample includes 130,000 or so clones, about 81% of them seen just once. The sequencing input was PBMCs or T cells enriched from blood (not recorded which). These receptors all come from a man aged 40-49 years with acute COVID-19.

This sequence joins TRBV15 and TRBJ2-5, with 9 bases lining up with TRBD1. J gave up 0 bases and V 1 base, and 3 bases lay outside the gene matches. This CDR3 comprises 16 residues. Germline V gives CDR1 LNHNV, CDR2 YYDKDF (reference sequence). The CDR3 DNA sequence: TGTGCCACCAGCAGAGGAGGGACAGGGTACCAAGAGACCCAGTACTTC. Translating gives CATSRGGTGYQETQYF.

The chain is built from TRBV2 and TRBJ1-5; 10 bases map to TRBD1. This CDR3 is built from 13 residues. The trim removed 8 bases at V and 6 bases at J, leaving 4 bases unmatched. Germline V gene data show CDR1 as SNHLY and CDR2 as FYNNEI. The CDR3 DNA follows: TGTGCCAGCCGACAGGGGGCGAGTCAGCCCCAGCATTTT. Protein product: CASRQGASQPQHF.

This clone was seen a single time. The chain employs TRBV24-1 and TRBJ1-5; 8 bases match TRBD1. The CDR3 has 16 residues. The V and J ends lost 3 bases and 6 bases, in that order; junction bases with no gene match: 9. Germline values: CDR1 KGHDR, CDR2 SFDVKD. The CDR3 sequence is CATSDGRGLSGQPQHF. The CDR3 coding sequence is TGTGCCACCAGTGATGGCAGGGGGCTCTCGGGTCAGCCCCAGCATTTT.

V gene TRBV5-1 combines with J gene TRBJ2-7; 12 positions match TRBD2. CDR1 and CDR2 (germline): SGHRS, YFSETQ. V was pared by 4 bases and J by 5 bases, with 10 bases of the junction left unmatched. The CDR3 length is 16 residues. The CDR3 DNA sequence: TGCGCCAGCAGCCAAATGACTAGCGGGAGTATCAACGAGCAGTACTTC. This sequence encodes CASSQMTSGSINEQYF. Filled out from reference TRBV5-1 and TRBJ2-7, the complete variable domain reads KAGVTQTPRYLIKTRGQQVTLSCSPISGHRSVSWYQQTPGQGLQFLFEYFSETQRNKGNFPGRFSGRQFSNSRSEMNVSTLELGDSALYLCASSQMTSGSINEQYFGPGTRLTVT.

CDR3 sequence (DNA): TGTGCCTGGGGGACAGTCGCCGAGCAGTACTTC. Its translation is CAWGTVAEQYF. V and J are TRBV30 and TRBJ2-7, with 7 nucleotides matching TRBD1. This CDR3 region has 11 residues. J lost 6 bases, V lost 5 bases, and 4 bases had no gene match. The V gene's germline CDR1 is GTSNPN and CDR2 SVGIG (reference sequence). Supplemented by reference TRBV30 and TRBJ2-7, the full variable domain reads SQTIHQWPATLVQPVGSPLSLECTVEGTSNPNLYWYRQAAGRGLQLLFYSVGIGQISSEVPQNLSASRPQDRQFILSSKKLLLSDSGFYLCAWGTVAEQYFGPGTRLTVT.

The rearrangement joins TRBV6-5 to TRBJ2-7, with a possible D match to TRBD1 (6 bases). The germline CDR1 and CDR2 sequences are MNHEY and SVGAGI. V lost 7 bases and J 7 bases, leaving 14 bases between the germline ends. The CDR3 loop spans 12 amino acids. CDR3 nucleotide sequence: TGTGCCAGCATACGAATTGGGACAGAGCAGTACTTC. It specifies CASIRIGTEQYF.

The chain carries TRBV30 and TRBJ1-5; D possibly corresponds to TRBD1 (6 bases). Trimming took 2 bases from V and 1 from J, leaving 12 bases between them. CDR3 length: 15 amino acids. Germline V gene lookup returns CDR1 GTSNPN and CDR2 SVGIG (reference sequence). The CDR3 is CAWSPGQSSNQPQHF. CDR3 coding DNA: TGTGCCTGGAGTCCGGGACAATCAAGCAATCAGCCCCAGCATTTT.

The CDR3 region is CASSSGGQGVYEQYF. The CDR3 DNA follows: TGTGCCAGCAGTTCGGGGGGACAGGGGGTCTACGAGCAGTACTTC. The rearrangement uses TRBV28 and TRBJ2-7; 11 positions agree with TRBD1. J was trimmed by 3 bases and V by 4 bases; bases with no gene match: 5. The germline CDR1 and CDR2 sequences are MDHEN and SYDVKM. The CDR3 sequence is 15 residues long.

The chain carries TRBV19 and TRBJ2-1; D is uncertain. The V end was cut by 2 bases, the J end by 3 bases, with 8 bases between. The CDR3 has 14 amino acids. Per germline, CDR1 LNHDA and CDR2 SQIVND (reference sequence). CDR3 DNA sequence: TGTGCCAGTAGTATACGAGGCCTCTACAATGAGCAGTTCTTC. It yields the protein CASSIRGLYNEQFF.

The chain links TRBV7-2 to TRBJ1-1; 8 bases fit TRBD1. The CDR3 sequence is 15 residues long. The germline gives CDR1 SGHTA, CDR2 FQGNSA. V lost 5 bases and J lost 4; bases outside the gene matches: 9. CDR3 amino acids: CASSMQGQAGTEAFF. The CDR3 nucleotides are TGTGCCAGCAGCATGCAGGGACAGGCGGGCACTGAAGCTTTCTTT.

The gene calls are TRBV28 and TRBJ1-4; tentative D call: TRBD1 (6 bases). With 2 bases removed from V and 6 bases from J, the gap between germline ends came to 10 bases. Germline V gene sequence: CDR1 MDHEN, CDR2 SYDVKM. The CDR3 covers 14 residues. The CDR3, as DNA: TGTGCCAGCAGTTTAGGGGGGGGCTATGAAAAACTGTTTTTT. Translated: CASSLGGGYEKLFF.

The J gene is TRBJ2-7, the V gene TRBV27; D might be TRBD1 (6 bases). V lost 3 bases and J lost 2, with 11 bases in between. The germline gives CDR1 MNHEY, CDR2 SMNVEV (reference sequence). The CDR3 spans 14 residues. The CDR3 DNA is TGTGCCAGCAGTTTCCTGACAGGTACCTACGAGCAGTACTTC. Protein sequence: CASSFLTGTYEQYF.

The chain couples TRBV2 to TRBJ1-1; 9 bases fit TRBD1. The CDR3 contains 12 residues. V lost 11 bases and J lost 3; bases outside the gene matches: 4. CDR1 and CDR2 (germline): SNHLY, FYNNEI. The CDR3 bases are TGTGCCGGAGACAGGGGGGACACTGAAGCTTTCTTT. It codes for CAGDRGDTEAFF.

This chain joins TRBV28 and TRBJ2-5; maybe TRBD2 (7 bases). This CDR3 is 15 amino acids long. The V end lost 6 bases, the J end lost 5 bases, and 19 bases lay between the germline ends. CDR1 MDHEN and CDR2 SYDVKM come from the germline V gene. The CDR3 DNA follows: TGTGCCAGCAGGCCGACAGGCCTCGGGAGGGAGACCCAGTACTTC. This translates into CASRPTGLGRETQYF.

This clone was detected a few times. The rearrangement joins TRBV5-5 to TRBJ1-3, with D possibly TRBD1 on 5 matching bases. The V end was cut by 7 bases, the J end by 2 bases, with 13 bases between. The germline gives CDR1 SGHKS, CDR2 YYEKEE (reference sequence). The CDR3 is made up of 14 amino acids. The CDR3: CASLGQVPGNTIYF. The DNA for the CDR3 is TGTGCCAGCTTGGGGCAGGTGCCTGGAAACACCATATATTTT.

V usage is TRBV12-3 or TRBV12-4 and J usage is TRBJ1-2; perhaps TRBD1 as D (6 bases). V was shortened by 6 bases and J by 7 bases, with 12 bases between the two germline ends. CDR3 size: 12 residues. CDR3 nucleotides: TGTGCCAGCAGCAGCGGGGGGGCTGGCTACACCTTC. Its protein product is CASSSGGAGYTF.

This clone showed up just once. The J gene is TRBJ2-3, the V gene TRBV5-5, with 13 bases that match TRBD2. Germline CDR1 is SGHKS and CDR2 is YYEKEE (reference sequence). This CDR3 comprises 16 residues. Trimming cost V 4 bases and J 1 base; bases outside gene matches: 3. The CDR3 coding sequence is TGTGCCAGCAGCCGGACTAGCGGGAGCCGCACAGATACGCAGTATTTT. Translation: CASSRTSGSRTDTQYF. Full variable domain (remainder filled in from reference TRBV5-5 and TRBJ2-3): DAGVTQSPTHLIKTRGQQVTLRCSPISGHKSVSWYQQVLGQGPQFIFQYYEKEERGRGNFPDRFSARQFPNYSSELNVNALLLGDSALYLCASSRTSGSRTDTQYFGPGTRLTVL.

The V gene is TRBV12-3 or TRBV12-4, the J gene TRBJ2-1, with a possible D match to TRBD1 (5 bases). CDR3 length: 11 residues. The germline V and J ends were trimmed by 5 bases and 10 bases, with 9 bases remaining between them. The CDR3 sequence: CASSHQGEQFF. The DNA of the CDR3 is TGTGCCAGCAGTCACCAGGGAGAGCAGTTCTTC.

The chain links TRBV30 to TRBJ2-3; D is uncertain. V was clipped by 3 bases and J by 6 bases, with 13 bases between them. The CDR3 has 13 residues. Germline V CDR1 and CDR2: GTSNPN, SVGIG (reference sequence). The CDR3 loop is CAWSPGWRDTQYF. In nucleotides, the CDR3 is TGTGCCTGGAGCCCCGGGTGGCGGGATACGCAGTATTTT.

The chain joins TRBV5-1 to TRBJ2-5; D possibly corresponds to TRBD2 (5 bases). Trimming took off 2 bases at V and 5 bases at J, with 10 bases between the two ends. The CDR3 has 13 residues. Germline values: CDR1 SGHRS, CDR2 YFSETQ. The CDR3 loop reads CASSLGLPETQYF. The CDR3 DNA follows: TGCGCCAGCAGCTTAGGACTTCCGGAGACCCAGTACTTC.